The source of this T cell receptor beta chain is a study of T cells in Graves' hyperthyroidism and ophthalmopathy. General study points: Most expanded thyroid clonotypes above 0.001 recurred in blood. Prediction of ophthalmopathy progression came a median roughly 7.1 months pre-onset.

Clinicians diagnosed patients from clinical symptoms, serum thyroxine and TRAb, thyroid ultrasound and orbital computed tomography. This clonotype was counted many times. The antigen is unknown. The CDR3 covers 12 residues. Germline CDR1 and CDR2: MNHEY and SVGEGT. V was cut by 2 bases and J by 5 bases, with 6 bases left in between. There were TCR beta CDR3 regions amplified from RNA transcripts. When the TCR CDR3 underwent first-round RT-PCR, the HTBI primer set was used. TCRdb itself ran the multiplex PCR reads through MiXCR, one entry per CDR3 protein. The repertoire holds around 620,000 distinct CDR3 sequences, with more than 45% as singletons.

Sequencing used peripheral blood or thyroid tissue (not recorded which). The clonotype was recovered from an adult woman with Graves' disease, either hyperthyroidism or ophthalmopathy (not recorded which). This chain joins TRBV6-2 or TRBV6-3 and TRBJ2-5, with D uncertain. The CDR3 loop is CASSYGSETQYF. DNA of the CDR3: TGTGCCAGCAGTTACGGTTCGGAGACCCAGTACTTC.